This T cell receptor (beta chain) was documented in a study of blood T cells in healthy people across ages. This clonotype was counted many times. Then a second PCR, running about 6 to 12 cycles, was carried out with a sample-barcoded 5' primer and a J-beta primer mix. MiXCR, applied by TCRdb to the 5' RACE reads, yields one record per CDR3 protein. This table has roughly 550,000 distinct CDR3 sequences, more than 20% appearing once. This CDR3 has 13 residues. V lost 0 bases, J lost 3 bases, and 4 bases lay in between. The same specimen was also included in a second study, on T cells of mothers and their children. That study reports: Three healthy Caucasian mothers gave samples, and so did their six children.

The rearrangement uses TRBV12-3 or TRBV12-4 and TRBJ2-3, with D unresolved. The TCR originated in a boy under 18 in good health. The material sequenced was blood. Here the CDR3 DNA reads TGTGCCAGCAGTTTAGCGCTTACAGATACGCAGTATTTT. Its protein is CASSLALTDTQYF.